Shown below are 4 T cell receptor beta chains from a single sample sequenced in a study of T cells in Graves' hyperthyroidism and ophthalmopathy. From RNA transcripts, TCR beta CDR3 regions were amplified. The HTBI primer set served for first-round RT-PCR of the TCR CDR3. TCRdb passed the multiplex PCR reads through MiXCR, listing each CDR3 protein once. This repertoire shows some 600,000 distinct CDR3 sequences, approximately 15% found once; its top ten account for 5% to 7%. The sequenced sample consisted of blood. These TCRs come from a woman aged 25 to 39 with Graves' hyperthyroidism that later progressed to Graves' ophthalmopathy.

This clonotype was counted at least ten times. The CDR3 coding sequence is TGTGCCACCTCCCCAGATACGCAGTATTTT. This sequence encodes CATSPDTQYF. V and J are TRBV9 and TRBJ2-3, with unresolved D. This CDR3 has 10 residues. V was shortened by 9 bases and J by 4 bases, with 6 bases between the two germline ends. The V gene's germline CDR1 is SGDLS and CDR2 YYNGEE.

Remarks on this clonotype: This could be a read error, since a much larger clone is one nucleotide away. This chain uses TRBV5-5 with TRBJ1-1, with 9 bases identical to TRBD1. V dropped 4 bases and J dropped 4; count of bases not matched to a gene: 11. The germline gives CDR1 SGHKS, CDR2 YYEKEE (reference sequence). The CDR3 has 16 amino acids. CDR3 loop: CASSRSLTGGSTEAFF. As DNA, the CDR3 is TGTGCCAGCAGCCGATCCTTGACAGGGGGTAGCACTGAAGCTTTCTTT.

The genes are TRBV30 and TRBJ2-7, with 7 bases identical to TRBD2. Germline-derived CDR1 and CDR2 are GTSNPN and SVGIG (reference sequence). V lost 0 bases to trimming and J lost 6 bases; unmatched junction nucleotides: 8. CDR3 length: 14 amino acids. CDR3 coding DNA: TGTGCCTGGAGTGTACCGGGCGGGAGTGGCGAGCAGTACTTC. The encoded protein is CAWSVPGGSGEQYF.

This chain uses TRBV19 with TRBJ2-3; D not certain. The CDR3 spans 14 residues. From germline, CDR1 is LNHDA and CDR2 SQIVND (reference sequence). Trimming took off 1 base at V and 2 bases at J, with 7 bases between the two ends. DNA of the CDR3: TGTGCCAGTAGTATAGGCCTTATCACAGATACGCAGTATTTT. It encodes CASSIGLITDTQYF.